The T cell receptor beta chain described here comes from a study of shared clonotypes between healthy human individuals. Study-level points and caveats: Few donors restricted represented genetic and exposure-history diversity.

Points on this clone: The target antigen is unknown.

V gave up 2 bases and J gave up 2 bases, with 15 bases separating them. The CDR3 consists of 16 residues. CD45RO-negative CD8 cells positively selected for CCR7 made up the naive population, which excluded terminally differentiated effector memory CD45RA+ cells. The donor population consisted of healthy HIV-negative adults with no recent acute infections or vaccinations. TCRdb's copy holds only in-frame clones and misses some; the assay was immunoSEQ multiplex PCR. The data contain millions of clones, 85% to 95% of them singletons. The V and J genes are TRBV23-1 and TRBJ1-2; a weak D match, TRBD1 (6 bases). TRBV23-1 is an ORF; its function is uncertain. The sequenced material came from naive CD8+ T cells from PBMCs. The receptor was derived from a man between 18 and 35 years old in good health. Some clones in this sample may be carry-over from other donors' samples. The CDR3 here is CASSQLRGIINYGYTF. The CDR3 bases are TGCGCCAGCAGTCAACTAAGGGGGATAATAAACTATGGCTACACCTTC.